This T cell receptor beta chain was observed in a study of T cell repertoires in cytomegalovirus infection. TCRdb processed the reads anew with MiXCR; each CDR3 protein has one entry. The sample lists about 110,000 distinct CDR3 sequences, under 30% seen once, with roughly three quarters in the top ten. Points on this clonotype: Its antigen is as yet unknown.

Germline V gives CDR1 SGHTA, CDR2 FQGTGA. The ends lost 5 bases at V and 3 bases at J; junction bases unmatched: 18. This CDR3 is 19 amino acids long. This clonotype was obtained from a human donor in good health (CMV status not recorded). Some clones in this sample may be carry-over from other donors' samples. The chain recombines TRBV7-3 with TRBJ2-3; 9 nucleotides line up with TRBD2. This material consisted of CD8+ T cells from cultured PBMCs, taken from culture after CMV antigen stimulation. This chain's CDR3 is CASSPTGASGDLTTDTQYF. As DNA, the CDR3 is TGTGCCAGCAGCCCCACCGGAGCTAGCGGGGATCTGACTACAGATACGCAGTATTTT.